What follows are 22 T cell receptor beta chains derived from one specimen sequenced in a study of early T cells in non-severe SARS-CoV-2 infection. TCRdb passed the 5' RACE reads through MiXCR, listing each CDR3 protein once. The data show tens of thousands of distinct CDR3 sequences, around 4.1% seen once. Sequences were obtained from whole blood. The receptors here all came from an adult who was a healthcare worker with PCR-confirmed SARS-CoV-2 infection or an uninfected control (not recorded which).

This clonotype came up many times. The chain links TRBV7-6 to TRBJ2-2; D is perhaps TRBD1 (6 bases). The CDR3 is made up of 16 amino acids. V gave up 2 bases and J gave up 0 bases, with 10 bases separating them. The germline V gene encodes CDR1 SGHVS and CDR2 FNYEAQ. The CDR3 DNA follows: TGTGCCAGCAGCTTATCCCGACAGGCGAACACCGGGGAGCTGTTTTTT. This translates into CASSLSRQANTGELFF.

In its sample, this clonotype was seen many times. The CDR3 nucleotides read TGTGCCAGCAGTCTTGGACAGAGCACTGAAGCTTTCTTT. It specifies CASSLGQSTEAFF. The rearrangement uses TRBV12-3 or TRBV12-4 and TRBJ1-1; a weak D match, TRBD1 (6 bases). V gave up 5 bases and J gave up 4 bases, with 11 bases separating them. The CDR3 runs 13 residues.

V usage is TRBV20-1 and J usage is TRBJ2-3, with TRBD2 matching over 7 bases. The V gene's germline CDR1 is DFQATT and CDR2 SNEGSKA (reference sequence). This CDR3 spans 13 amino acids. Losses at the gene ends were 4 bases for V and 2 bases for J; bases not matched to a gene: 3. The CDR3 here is CSATRDYTDTQYF. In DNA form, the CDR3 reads TGCAGTGCTACCCGGGACTACACAGATACGCAGTATTTT.

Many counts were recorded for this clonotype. CDR3 protein: CASSDRRTAEKLFF. CDR3 nucleotide sequence: TGTGCCAGCAGTGACCGGCGGACAGCTGAAAAACTGTTTTTT. This rearrangement joins TRBV28 to TRBJ1-4; D is possibly TRBD1 (6 bases). CDR3 size: 14 residues. The germline V and J ends were trimmed by 5 bases and 7 bases, with 14 bases remaining between them. Germline loops: CDR1 MDHEN, CDR2 SYDVKM.

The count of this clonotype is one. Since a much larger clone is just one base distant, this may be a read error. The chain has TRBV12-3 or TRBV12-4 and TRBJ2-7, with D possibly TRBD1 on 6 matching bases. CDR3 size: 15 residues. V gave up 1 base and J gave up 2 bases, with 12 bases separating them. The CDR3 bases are TGTGCCAGCAGTTTAGGTCACAGGGATCCCTACGAGCAGTACTTC. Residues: CASSLGHRDPYEQYF.

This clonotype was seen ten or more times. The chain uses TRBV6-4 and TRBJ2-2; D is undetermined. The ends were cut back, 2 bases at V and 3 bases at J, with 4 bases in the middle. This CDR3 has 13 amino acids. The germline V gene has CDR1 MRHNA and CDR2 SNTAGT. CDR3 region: CASSDRDTGELFF. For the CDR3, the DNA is TGTGCCAGCAGTGACAGGGACACCGGGGAGCTGTTTTTT.

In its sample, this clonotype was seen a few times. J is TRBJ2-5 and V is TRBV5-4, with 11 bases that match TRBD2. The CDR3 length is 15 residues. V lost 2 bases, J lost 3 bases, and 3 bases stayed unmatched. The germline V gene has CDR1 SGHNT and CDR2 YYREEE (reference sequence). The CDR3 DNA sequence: TGTGCCAGCAGCTTCACTAGCGGGAGAGAAGAGACCCAGTACTTC. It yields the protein CASSFTSGREETQYF.

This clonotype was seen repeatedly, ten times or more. The CDR3 nucleotides are TGCAGTGCTAGTGCCGGGACGGATAGCAATCAGCCCCAGCATTTT. The encoded protein is CSASAGTDSNQPQHF. This rearrangement joins TRBV20-1 to TRBJ1-5; tentative D call: TRBD1 (5 bases). CDR1 is DFQATT, CDR2 SNEGSKA, per germline (reference sequence). V lost 3 bases and J lost 0, with 12 bases in between. The CDR3 totals 15 residues.

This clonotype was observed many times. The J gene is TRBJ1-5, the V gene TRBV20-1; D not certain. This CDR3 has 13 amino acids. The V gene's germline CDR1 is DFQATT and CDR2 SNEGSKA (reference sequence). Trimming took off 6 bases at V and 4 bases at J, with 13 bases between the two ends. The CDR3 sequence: CSAPPGLNQPQHF. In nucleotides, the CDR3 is TGCAGTGCCCCCCCGGGTCTGAATCAGCCCCAGCATTTT.

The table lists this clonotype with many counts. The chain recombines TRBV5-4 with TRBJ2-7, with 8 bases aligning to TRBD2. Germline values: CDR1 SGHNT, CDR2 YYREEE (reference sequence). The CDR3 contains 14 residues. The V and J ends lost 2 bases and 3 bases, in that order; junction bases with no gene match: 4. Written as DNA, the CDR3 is TGTGCCAGCAGCTTTGGGACTAGGGTCTACGAGCAGTACTTC. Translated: CASSFGTRVYEQYF.

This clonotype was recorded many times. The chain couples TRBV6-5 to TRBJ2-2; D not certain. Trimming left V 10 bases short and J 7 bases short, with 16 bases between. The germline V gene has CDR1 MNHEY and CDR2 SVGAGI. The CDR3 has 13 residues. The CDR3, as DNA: TGTGCCACCATTTCTCAGTTTGTCGGGGAGCTGTTTTTT. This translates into CATISQFVGELFF.

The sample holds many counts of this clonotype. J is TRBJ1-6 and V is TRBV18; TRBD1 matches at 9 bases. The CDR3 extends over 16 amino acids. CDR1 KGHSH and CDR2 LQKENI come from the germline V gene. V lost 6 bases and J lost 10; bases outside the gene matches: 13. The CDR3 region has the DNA TGTGCCAGCTCTACGGGACAGGGATTCGGGCAATCACCCCTCCACTTT. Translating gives CASSTGQGFGQSPLHF.

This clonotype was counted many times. CDR3 sequence reads: CASRGPLKTQYF. Here the CDR3 DNA reads TGTGCCAGCAGAGGACCCTTGAAGACCCAGTACTTC. J is TRBJ2-5 and V is TRBV11-2; D call uncertain. Looked up from germline, CDR1 is SGHAT and CDR2 is FQNNGV. Trimming pared 6 bases from V and 6 bases from J, leaving 11 bases between. The CDR3 is 12 residues long.

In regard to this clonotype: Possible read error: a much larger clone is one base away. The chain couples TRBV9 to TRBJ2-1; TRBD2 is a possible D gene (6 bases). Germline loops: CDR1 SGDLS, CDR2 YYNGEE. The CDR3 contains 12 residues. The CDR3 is CASSVTRHEEFF. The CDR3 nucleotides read TGTGCCAGCAGCGTGACTAGACATGAGGAGTTCTTC.

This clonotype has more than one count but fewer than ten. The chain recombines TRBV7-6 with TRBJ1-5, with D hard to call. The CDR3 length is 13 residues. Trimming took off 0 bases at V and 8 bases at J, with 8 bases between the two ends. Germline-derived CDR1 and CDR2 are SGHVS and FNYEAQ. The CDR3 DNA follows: TGTGCCAGCAGCTTAGCGCCCCGGGAGCCCCAGCATTTT. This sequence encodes CASSLAPREPQHF. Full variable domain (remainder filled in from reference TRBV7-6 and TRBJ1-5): GAGVSQSPRYKVTKRGQDVALRCDPISGHVSLYWYRQALGQGPEFLTYFNYEAQQDKSGLPNDRFSAERPEGSISTLTIQRTEQRDSAMYRCASSLAPREPQHFGDGTRLSIL.

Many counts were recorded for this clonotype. The CDR3 is CASSEEGSGSGQETQYF. The CDR3 nucleotides are TGTGCCAGCAGTGAAGAAGGTAGCGGGAGCGGCCAGGAGACCCAGTACTTC. The gene calls are TRBV25-1 and TRBJ2-5; the match to TRBD2 covers 9 bases. The CDR3 covers 17 residues. Per germline, CDR1 MGHDK and CDR2 SYGVNS. J lost 5 bases, V lost 2 bases, and 12 bases had no gene match. The full variable domain, with the rest looked up from reference TRBV25-1 and TRBJ2-5, is EADIYQTPRYLVIGTGKKITLECSQTMGHDKMYWYQQDPGMELHLIHYSYGVNSTEKGDLSSESTVSRIRTEHFPLTLESARPSHTSQYLCASSEEGSGSGQETQYFGPGTRLLVL.

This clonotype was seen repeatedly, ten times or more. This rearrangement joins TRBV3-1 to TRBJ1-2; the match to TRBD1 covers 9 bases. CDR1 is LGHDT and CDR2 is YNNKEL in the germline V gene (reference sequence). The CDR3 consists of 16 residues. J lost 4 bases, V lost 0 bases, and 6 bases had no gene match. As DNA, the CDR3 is TGTGCCAGCAGCCAAGAGGACAGGGGTGGTGGCTATGGCTACACCTTC. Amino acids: CASSQEDRGGGYGYTF. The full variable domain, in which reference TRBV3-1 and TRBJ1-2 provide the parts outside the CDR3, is DTAVSQTPKYLVTQMGNDKSIKCEQNLGHDTMYWYKQDSKKFLKIMFSYNNKELIINETVPNRFSPKSPDKAHLNLHINSLELGDSAVYFCASSQEDRGGGYGYTFGSGTRLTVV.

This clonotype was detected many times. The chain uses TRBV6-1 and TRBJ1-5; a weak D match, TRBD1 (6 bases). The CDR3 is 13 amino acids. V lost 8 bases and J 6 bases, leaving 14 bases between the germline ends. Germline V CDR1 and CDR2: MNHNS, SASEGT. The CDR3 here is CASSSGVSQPQHF. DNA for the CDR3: TGTGCCAGCTCATCAGGGGTCAGTCAGCCCCAGCATTTT.

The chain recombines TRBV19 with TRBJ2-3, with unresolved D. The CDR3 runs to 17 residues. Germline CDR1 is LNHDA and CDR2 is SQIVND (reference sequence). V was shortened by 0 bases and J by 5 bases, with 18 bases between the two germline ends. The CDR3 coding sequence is TGTGCCAGTAGTATAGATTCTTCTAACAAGGCTTTAGATACGCAGTATTTT. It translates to CASSIDSSNKALDTQYF.

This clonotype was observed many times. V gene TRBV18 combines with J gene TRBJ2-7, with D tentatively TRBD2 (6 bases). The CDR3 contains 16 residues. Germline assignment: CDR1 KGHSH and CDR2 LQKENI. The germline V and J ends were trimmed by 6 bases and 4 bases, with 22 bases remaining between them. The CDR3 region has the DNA TGTGCCAGCTCCACGCTGCCCCAGGAGGGAATATACGAGCAGTACTTC. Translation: CASSTLPQEGIYEQYF.

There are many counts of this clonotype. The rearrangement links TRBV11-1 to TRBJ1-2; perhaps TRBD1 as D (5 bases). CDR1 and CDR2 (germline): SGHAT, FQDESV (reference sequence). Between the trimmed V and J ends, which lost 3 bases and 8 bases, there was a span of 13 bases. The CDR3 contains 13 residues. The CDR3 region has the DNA TGTGCCAGCAGCTTTCCAGGGATGAGGGGCTACACCTTC. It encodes CASSFPGMRGYTF.

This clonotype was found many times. CDR3 in amino acids: CATAVTSGANVLTF. The CDR3 nucleotides are TGTGCCACCGCTGTTACGTCTGGGGCCAACGTCCTGACTTTC. The chain recombines TRBV19 with TRBJ2-6; the D is unclear. Per the germline V gene, CDR1 is LNHDA and CDR2 is SQIVND (reference sequence). This CDR3 is 14 amino acids long. Deletions cut 10 bases from V and 1 base from J, with 11 bases between.